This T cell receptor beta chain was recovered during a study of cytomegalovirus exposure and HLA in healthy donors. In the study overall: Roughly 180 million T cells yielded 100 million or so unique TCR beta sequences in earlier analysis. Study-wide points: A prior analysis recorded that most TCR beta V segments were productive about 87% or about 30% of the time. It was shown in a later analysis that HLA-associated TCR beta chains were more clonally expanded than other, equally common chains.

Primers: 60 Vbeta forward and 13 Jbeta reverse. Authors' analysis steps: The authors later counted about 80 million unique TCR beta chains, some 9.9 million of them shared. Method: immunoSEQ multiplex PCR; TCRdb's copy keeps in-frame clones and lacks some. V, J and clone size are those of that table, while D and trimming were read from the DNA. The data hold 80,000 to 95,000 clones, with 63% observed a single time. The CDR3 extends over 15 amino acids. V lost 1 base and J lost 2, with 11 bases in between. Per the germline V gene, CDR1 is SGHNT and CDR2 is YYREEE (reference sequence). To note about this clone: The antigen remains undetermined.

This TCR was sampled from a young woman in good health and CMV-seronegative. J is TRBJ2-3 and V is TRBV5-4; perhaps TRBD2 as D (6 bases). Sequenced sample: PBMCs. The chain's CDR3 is CASSLRAGATDTQYF. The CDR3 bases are TGTGCCAGCAGCTTGAGAGCGGGCGCCACAGATACGCAGTATTTT.